A selection of T cell receptor beta chains follows, all from one sample in a study of T cells in Graves' hyperthyroidism and ophthalmopathy. TCRdb re-derived calls from the multiplex PCR reads in MiXCR, one entry per CDR3 protein. Among approximately 400,000 distinct CDR3 sequences listed, 13% were seen once. The sample was blood. Source of these receptors: a man aged 25-40 years with Graves' hyperthyroidism that later progressed to Graves' ophthalmopathy. Each CDR3 is given with its conserved first and last residue. D genes are given only for firm matches. Rows give clone size only sometimes, using once, few, many, or a class for an expanded clone.

abundance	v_gene	j_gene	d_gene	CDR3nt	CDR3aa
many	TRBV6-5	TRBJ1-3	-	TGTGCCAGCAGTTACTCGACAGACCTTCTTGGAAACACCATATATTTT	CASSYSTDLLGNTIYF
few	TRBV7-3	TRBJ2-3	TRBD2	TGTGCCAGTAATACTGGGCGGGGGGTCACAGATACGCAGTATTTT	CASNTGRGVTDTQYF
-	TRBV28	TRBJ1-2	-	TGTGCCAGCAGTCTGCCCTCAGGGAACTATGGCTACACCTTC	CASSLPSGNYGYTF
many	TRBV5-1	TRBJ1-2	-	TGCGCCAGCAGCTTGGGGGGGGACACTAGAGGCTACACCTTC	CASSLGGDTRGYTF
few	TRBV18	TRBJ1-3	-	TGTGCCAGCTCACCATACCGGGACTCAAACGGAAACACCATATATTTT	CASSPYRDSNGNTIYF
many	TRBV20-1	TRBJ2-7	-	TGCAGTGCAAGGAATGAGGGGACCTACGAGCAGTACTTC	CSARNEGTYEQYF
-	TRBV6-1	TRBJ1-6	-	TGTGCCAGCAGTGACGACAGTCGGACTATATCGGATTCACCCCTCCACTTT	CASSDDSRTISDSPLHF
many	TRBV7-3	TRBJ2-1	TRBD1	TGTGCCAGCAGCTTAAGTCTCGGGACAGGTGGTAATGAGCAGTTCTTC	CASSLSLGTGGNEQFF
-	TRBV27	TRBJ1-1	-	TGTGCCAGCAGTCTCCTGGGGTGGGGGGCAGGGAACACTGAAGCTTTCTTT	CASSLLGWGAGNTEAFF
-	TRBV24-1	TRBJ2-3	-	TGTGCCACCAGTGAGTCGGGCTTACAAGGGGATACGCAGTATTTT	CATSESGLQGDTQYF
many	TRBV20-1	TRBJ2-5	TRBD1	TGCAGTGCTAGACAGGGGGTAGGAGAGACCCAGTACTTC	CSARQGVGETQYF
few	TRBV12-3/TRBV12-4	TRBJ1-5	-	TGTGCCAAACGGGCAGGAGGGAATCAGCCCCAGCATTTT	CAKRAGGNQPQHF
many	TRBV5-1	TRBJ2-7	-	TGCGCCAGCAGCCCGACGACAGGGAGGGCCTACGAGCAGTACTTC	CASSPTTGRAYEQYF
many	TRBV12-3/TRBV12-4	TRBJ1-5	-	TGCGCCAGCAGCTTGGCCGGGCAGAGCAATCAGCCCCAGCATTTT	CASSLAGQSNQPQHF
few	TRBV28	TRBJ2-4	TRBD1	TGTGCCAGCAGTTTTTGGGGGACAGGGAAGCGGGCCAAAAACATTCAGTACTTC	CASSFWGTGKRAKNIQYF
many	TRBV27	TRBJ2-7	-	TGTGCCAGCAGTGAACGGGACGGTAGAATCTACGAGCAGTACTTC	CASSERDGRIYEQYF
many	TRBV28	TRBJ1-5	TRBD1	TGTGCCAGCAGTTTTGGGACAGGGAATCAGCCCCAGCATTTT	CASSFGTGNQPQHF